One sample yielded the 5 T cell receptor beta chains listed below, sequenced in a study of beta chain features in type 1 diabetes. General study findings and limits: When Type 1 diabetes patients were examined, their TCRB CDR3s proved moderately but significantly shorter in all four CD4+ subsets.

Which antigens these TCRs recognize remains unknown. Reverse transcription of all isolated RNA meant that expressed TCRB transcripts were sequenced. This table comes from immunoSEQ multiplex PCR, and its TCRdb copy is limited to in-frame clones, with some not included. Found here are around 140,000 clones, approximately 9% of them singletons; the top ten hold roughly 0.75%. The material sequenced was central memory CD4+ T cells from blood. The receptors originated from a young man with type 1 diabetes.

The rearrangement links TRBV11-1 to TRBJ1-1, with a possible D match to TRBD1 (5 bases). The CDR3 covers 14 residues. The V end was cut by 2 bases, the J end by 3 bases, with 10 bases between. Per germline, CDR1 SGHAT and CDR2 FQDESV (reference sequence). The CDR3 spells CASSLRGGDTEAFF. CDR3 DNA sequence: TGTGCCAGCAGCTTACGAGGAGGGGACACTGAAGCTTTCTTT.

CDR3 protein: CASRPLAGGRNTQYF. The CDR3 DNA reads TGTGCCAGCAGGCCATTAGCGGGGGGGAGGAATACGCAGTATTTT. The chain combines TRBV6-6 with TRBJ2-3; 11 bases align to TRBD2. The CDR3 runs 15 residues. V was clipped by 6 bases and J by 7 bases; unmatched bases: 9. The germline gives CDR1 MNHNY, CDR2 SVGAGI (reference sequence).

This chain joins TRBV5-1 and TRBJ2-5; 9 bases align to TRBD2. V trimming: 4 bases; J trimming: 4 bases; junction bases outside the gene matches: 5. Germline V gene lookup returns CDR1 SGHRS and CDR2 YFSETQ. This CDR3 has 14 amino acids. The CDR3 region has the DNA TGCGCCAGCAGCCTCGGACTAGCGAGAGAGACCCAGTACTTC. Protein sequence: CASSLGLARETQYF.

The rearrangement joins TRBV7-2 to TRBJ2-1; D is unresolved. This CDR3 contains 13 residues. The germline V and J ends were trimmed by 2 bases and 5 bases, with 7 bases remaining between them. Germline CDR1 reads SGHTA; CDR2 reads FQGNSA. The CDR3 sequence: CASSLSPDNEQFF. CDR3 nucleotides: TGTGCCAGCAGCTTAAGTCCGGACAATGAGCAGTTCTTC.

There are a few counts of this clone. The CDR3 DNA sequence: TGTGCCAGCAGTGATGGCGGCCTATCCAAGCAGTACTTC. It encodes CASSDGGLSKQYF. V and J are TRBV2 and TRBJ2-7; D gene ambiguous. This CDR3 region has 13 residues. Trimming removed 3 bases from V and 8 bases from J, with 14 bases in between. The germline CDR1 and CDR2 sequences are SNHLY and FYNNEI.